Following are 25 T cell receptor beta chains from one sample sequenced in a study of T cell changes during pregnancy in multiple sclerosis. The repertoire was sequenced with immunoSEQ multiplex PCR; TCRdb's copy has only in-frame clones and lacks some. The sample has about 59,000 clones, 80% to 95% seen once; the top ten hold about 3%. The sample in question was peripheral blood, obtained in the third trimester of pregnancy. The source is a female donor in good health, enrolled as a control in a pregnancy study.

The sample holds one count of this clone. The V call is TRBV29-1, the J call TRBJ1-1; D gene uncertain. Germline CDR1 and CDR2: SQVTM and ANQGSEA. V dropped 7 bases and J dropped 3 bases, with 12 bases sitting between them. The CDR3 runs to 12 residues. Written as DNA, the CDR3 is TGCAGCGGAAGACTATGGGACACTGAAGCTTTCTTT. Its translation: CSGRLWDTEAFF. Based on the CDR3 plus reference TRBV29-1 and TRBJ1-1, the full variable domain is SAVISQKPSRDICQRGTSLTIQCQVDSQVTMMFWYRQQPGQSLTLIATANQGSEATYESGFVIDKFPISRPNLTFSTLTVSNMSPEDSSIYLCSGRLWDTEAFFGQGTRLTVV.

V is TRBV7-9 and J is TRBJ1-1, with TRBD1 matching over 7 bases. CDR1 and CDR2 (germline): SEHNR, FQNEAQ (reference sequence). The CDR3 extends over 13 amino acids. V was clipped by 4 bases and J by 4 bases; unmatched bases: 3. CDR3 bases: TGTGCCAGCAGCTCATCAGGGGGCACTGAAGCTTTCTTT. Translating gives CASSSSGGTEAFF.

The chain uses TRBV5-6 and TRBJ2-1, with unresolved D. Germline loops: CDR1 SGHDT, CDR2 YYEEEE. V was pared by 3 bases and J by 10 bases, with 11 bases between. The length of the CDR3 is 12 residues. CDR3 sequence reads: CASSSIREEQFF. The CDR3 nucleotides read TGTGCCAGCAGCTCCATCCGAGAAGAGCAGTTCTTC.

The chain uses TRBV5-1 and TRBJ2-3; perhaps TRBD2 as D (5 bases). Between the trimmed V and J ends, which lost 0 bases and 10 bases, there was a span of 12 bases. Looked up from germline, CDR1 is SGHRS and CDR2 is YFSETQ. This CDR3 region has 13 residues. The CDR3 DNA is TGCGCCAGCAGCTTGGAGGGAGAGTGGGCGCAGTATTTT. Encoded protein: CASSLEGEWAQYF.

Points on this clone: This sample also contains other DNA sequences that code for the same CDR3. V and J are TRBV11-2 and TRBJ1-5; D is perhaps TRBD1 (6 bases). Germline V gene data show CDR1 as SGHAT and CDR2 as FQNNGV. CDR3 length: 14 residues. V was cut by 1 base and J by 4 bases, with 8 bases left in between. The DNA of the CDR3 is TGTGCCAGCAGCTTAGGTCAGGGGAATCAGCCCCAGCATTTT. Protein: CASSLGQGNQPQHF.

This rearrangement joins TRBV19 to TRBJ1-6; tentative D call: TRBD1 (5 bases). Between the trimmed V and J ends, which lost 6 bases and 10 bases, there was a span of 16 bases. The CDR3 is 14 residues long. Per germline, CDR1 LNHDA and CDR2 SQIVND (reference sequence). As DNA, the CDR3 is TGTGCCAGTAGCCCCGGGGGAAGGAGGTCACCCCTCCACTTT. The encoded protein is CASSPGGRRSPLHF.

This clone was picked up one time. The chain combines TRBV14 with TRBJ2-1, with TRBD2 matching 8 bases. Germline values: CDR1 SGHDN, CDR2 FVKESK. The CDR3 is 15 amino acids. Losses at the gene ends were 4 bases for V and 6 bases for J; bases not matched to a gene: 8. CDR3 amino acids: CASSRGRPWPNEQFF. Here the CDR3 DNA reads TGTGCCAGCAGCCGCGGGAGGCCGTGGCCCAATGAGCAGTTCTTC.

The chain joins TRBV10-2 to TRBJ1-1; tentative D call: TRBD1 (6 bases). CDR3 length equals 15 residues. Trimming pared 6 bases from V and 0 bases from J, leaving 14 bases between. The germline V gene encodes CDR1 WSHSY and CDR2 SAAADI. The CDR3 spells CASRDSQPLNTEAFF. The CDR3 region has the DNA TGCGCCAGCAGGGACAGCCAACCTTTGAACACTGAAGCTTTCTTT.

The gene calls are TRBV19 and TRBJ2-7; 7 nucleotides agree with TRBD1. V shed 5 bases and J 0 bases; nucleotides not matched to a gene: 7. The CDR3 has 15 amino acids. Germline V gene sequence: CDR1 LNHDA, CDR2 SQIVND (reference sequence). DNA for the CDR3: TGTGCCAGTAGTGATAGGGGGCAAAGCTCCTACGAGCAGTACTTC. Its protein product is CASSDRGQSSYEQYF.

In nucleotides, the CDR3 is TGTGCCAGCAGTTACTCGAGTGAGACAGGTAACACTGAAGCTTTCTTT. This encodes CASSYSSETGNTEAFF. V usage is TRBV6-6 and J usage is TRBJ1-1, with TRBD1 as a possible D gene (6 bases). Germline V CDR1 and CDR2: MNHNY, SVGAGI (reference sequence). V was pared by 0 bases and J by 2 bases, with 13 bases between. This CDR3 is 16 amino acids long.

This chain links TRBV29-1 with TRBJ2-7, with 11 bases aligning to TRBD2. CDR3 size: 14 residues. Germline CDR1 and CDR2: SQVTM and ANQGSEA. J lost 8 bases, V lost 4 bases, and 10 bases had no gene match. The chain's CDR3 is CSVGGGTSGSKQYF. Here the CDR3 DNA reads TGCAGCGTTGGAGGCGGGACTAGCGGTTCTAAGCAGTACTTC.

The chain has TRBV9 and TRBJ1-2, with D unclear. This CDR3 is 13 amino acids long. CDR1 and CDR2 from the germline V gene are SGDLS and YYNGEE. V shed 1 base and J shed 4 bases, with 8 bases lying between them. DNA of the CDR3: TGTGCCAGCAGCGTAACAGAGGGCTATGGCTACACCTTC. Protein product: CASSVTEGYGYTF. Using reference TRBV9 and TRBJ1-2 for the parts outside the CDR3, the full variable domain is DSGVTQTPKHLITATGQRVTLRCSPRSGDLSVYWYQQSLDQGLQFLIQYYNGEERAKGNILERFSAQQFPDLHSELNLSSLELGDSALYFCASSVTEGYGYTFGSGTRLTVV.

V usage is TRBV19 and J usage is TRBJ1-5, with no clear D. The ends were cut back, 5 bases at V and 7 bases at J, with 15 bases in the middle. The CDR3 consists of 14 residues. The germline V gene encodes CDR1 LNHDA and CDR2 SQIVND (reference sequence). CDR3 in DNA: TGTGCCAGTAGTTTTGGGCGGGCTAGCCAGCCCCAGCATTTT. Translated: CASSFGRASQPQHF.

The CDR3 reads CATSRDAATQYF. In DNA form, the CDR3 reads TGTGCCACCAGCAGAGATGCGGCTACGCAGTATTTT. V and J are TRBV15 and TRBJ2-3; D gene uncertain. V lost 0 bases to trimming and J lost 8 bases, with 6 bases between them. The germline gives CDR1 LNHNV, CDR2 YYDKDF (reference sequence). The CDR3 spans 12 residues.

The V and J genes are TRBV19 and TRBJ1-1; D is uncertain. Trimming took 5 bases from V and 0 from J, leaving 13 bases between them. CDR1 and CDR2 from the germline V gene are LNHDA and SQIVND (reference sequence). There are 15 residues in the CDR3. This CDR3 reads CASSPRVLMNTEAFF. DNA of the CDR3: TGTGCCAGTAGTCCTCGGGTTTTAATGAACACTGAAGCTTTCTTT. Supplemented by reference TRBV19 and TRBJ1-1, the full variable domain reads DGGITQSPKYLFRKEGQNVTLSCEQNLNHDAMYWYRQDPGQGLRLIYYSQIVNDFQKGDIAEGYSVSREKKESFPLTVTSAQKNPTAFYLCASSPRVLMNTEAFFGQGTRLTVV.

This rearrangement joins TRBV4-1 to TRBJ2-7; D unclear. Trimming took off 0 bases at V and 7 bases at J, with 13 bases between the two ends. Per germline, CDR1 MGHRA and CDR2 YSYEKL. This CDR3 comprises 14 residues. CDR3 region: CASSQESQDWEQYF. The CDR3 DNA reads TGCGCCAGCAGCCAAGAATCCCAGGATTGGGAGCAGTACTTC.

The rearrangement joins TRBV5-1 to TRBJ1-2; 8 bases align to TRBD1. Germline CDR1 is SGHRS and CDR2 is YFSETQ. Unmatched junction bases numbered 12, after V lost 3 bases and J lost 5 bases. The CDR3 consists of 16 residues. The CDR3 nucleotides are TGCGCCAGCAGCTCCGGACAGGGCCGATCCGTTTATGGCTACACCTTC. Translation gives CASSSGQGRSVYGYTF.

The chain links TRBV7-3 to TRBJ1-3, with D possibly matching TRBD1 (5 bases). The CDR3 spans 15 residues. Trimming cost V 5 bases and J 1 base, with 12 bases left between them. Germline CDR1 is SGHTA and CDR2 is FQGTGA. CDR3 DNA: TGTGCCAGCAGCCCCGGGGCGGGGTCTGGAAACACCATATATTTT. This encodes CASSPGAGSGNTIYF.

This rearrangement joins TRBV5-1 to TRBJ2-1, with D hard to call. The CDR3 contains 15 residues. Trimming cost V 0 bases and J 10 bases, with 17 bases left between them. Germline CDR1 SGHRS, CDR2 YFSETQ. DNA for the CDR3: TGCGCCAGCAGCTTGGCTGAGAGGAGCGTACGGGAGCAGTTCTTC. Its protein is CASSLAERSVREQFF.

The V and J genes are TRBV12-5 and TRBJ1-3; D remains unclear. The CDR3 sequence is 13 residues long. Trimming stripped 0 bases from V and 9 bases from J, with 9 bases between. Germline V CDR1 and CDR2: LGHNT, FRNRAP. In DNA form, the CDR3 reads TGTGCTAGTGGTTTGGTAGGTGCGGGCACCATATATTTT. Translated: CASGLVGAGTIYF.

The chain recombines TRBV7-2 with TRBJ2-1, with 11 nucleotides matching TRBD2. The CDR3 sequence is 15 residues long. V gave up 2 bases and J gave up 6 bases; unmatched junction bases: 3. Germline V gene sequence: CDR1 SGHTA, CDR2 FQGNSA. The CDR3 coding sequence is TGTGCCAGCAGCTTACTAGCGGGAGGATTCAATGAGCAGTTCTTC. Translated, it gives CASSLLAGGFNEQFF.

This chain connects TRBV29-1 to TRBJ2-7; 9 bases align to TRBD2. J gave up 3 bases and V 2 bases, and 2 bases lay outside the gene matches. CDR1 SQVTM and CDR2 ANQGSEA come from the germline V gene. The CDR3 runs to 13 residues. Here the CDR3 DNA reads TGCAGCGTTGAACTAGCGGGGATCTACGAGCAGTACTTC. Encoded protein: CSVELAGIYEQYF.

This rearrangement joins TRBV6-1 to TRBJ1-2; 9 positions agree with TRBD1. Looked up from germline, CDR1 is MNHNS and CDR2 is SASEGT. The CDR3 loop spans 16 amino acids. Losses at the gene ends were 3 bases for V and 7 bases for J; bases not matched to a gene: 12. The CDR3 sequence is CASSERPYRGPLGYTF. DNA for the CDR3: TGTGCCAGCAGTGAGCGCCCTTACAGGGGGCCCCTTGGCTACACCTTC.

This chain uses TRBV30 with TRBJ2-7, with D possibly being TRBD2 (6 bases). Deletions cut 4 bases from V and 2 bases from J, with 15 bases between. The CDR3 length is 14 residues. Germline V gene data show CDR1 as GTSNPN and CDR2 as SVGIG (reference sequence). DNA for the CDR3: TGTGCCTGGACTCCCGTTACGGGAGCCTACGAGCAGTACTTC. Residues: CAWTPVTGAYEQYF.

Turning to this clone: One end of the junction does not line up with germline, which may come from a read error. The rearrangement links TRBV7-9 to TRBJ2-5; D is perhaps TRBD2 (7 bases). This CDR3 spans 14 amino acids. Germline loops: CDR1 SEHNR, CDR2 FQNEAQ (reference sequence). Here the CDR3 DNA reads TGTGCCAGCAGCTACTACGAGGGGGGGGAGACCCGGTACTTC. Its translation: CASSYYEGGETRYF.